The T cell receptor beta chain described here comes from a study of Ad26.COV2.S vaccination and SARS-CoV-2 variants. For the study at large: Ad26.COV2.S given intramuscularly, once or twice 56 days apart. Overall study results and limits: Recipients given vaccine exceeded placebo recipients in spike-specific TCR breadth.

Sequencing was performed with immunoSEQ multiplex PCR; in TCRdb, only in-frame clones are kept and a portion is missing. The sample shows some 350,000 clones, 70% to 90% of them seen only once. The CDR3 sequence is 15 residues long. V dropped 2 bases and J dropped 0 bases, with 9 bases sitting between them. Germline CDR1 is SGHDT and CDR2 is YYEEEE. Treatment given: 15 to 20 received Ad26.COV2.S at low or high dose, single or two shots; roughly five received placebo; per-sample allocation not given. Sampling took place 63 days after the first vaccine or placebo injection. An Ad26 vector carrying the Wuhan-strain SARS-CoV-2 spike served as the vaccine. Notes on this clone: Its specificity is unknown. The same CDR3 arises from other DNA sequences in this sample as well.

The sequences come from peripheral blood, collected in a trial of Ad26.COV2.S vaccine versus placebo. V usage is TRBV5-6 and J usage is TRBJ1-5; D remains unclear. The receptor's source is a person between 18 and 60 years old who received the Ad26.COV2.S COVID-19 vaccine or a placebo. This CDR3 is CASSLEGYSNQPQHF. CDR3 sequence (DNA): TGTGCCAGCAGCTTAGAGGGATATAGCAATCAGCCCCAGCATTTT.